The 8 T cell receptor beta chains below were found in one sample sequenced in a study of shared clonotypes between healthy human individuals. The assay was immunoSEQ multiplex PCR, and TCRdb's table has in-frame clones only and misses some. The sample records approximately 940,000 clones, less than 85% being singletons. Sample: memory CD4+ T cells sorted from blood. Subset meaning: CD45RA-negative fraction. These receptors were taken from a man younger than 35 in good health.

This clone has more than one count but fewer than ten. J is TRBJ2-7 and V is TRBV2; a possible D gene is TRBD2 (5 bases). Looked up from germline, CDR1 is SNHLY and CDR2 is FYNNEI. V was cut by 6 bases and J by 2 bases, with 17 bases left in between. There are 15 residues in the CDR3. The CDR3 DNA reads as TGTGCCAGCAGCCTCGACGGACTGGCGACCTACGAGCAGTACTTC. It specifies CASSLDGLATYEQYF.

The CDR3 bases are TGTGCCAGCATAGTAAATGGTGGGATTGGCCAGCCCCAGCATTTT. This codes for CASIVNGGIGQPQHF. The gene calls are TRBV28 and TRBJ1-5; the D is unclear. The CDR3 runs 15 residues. The germline V gene encodes CDR1 MDHEN and CDR2 SYDVKM. Trimming removed 7 bases at V and 7 bases at J, with 20 bases between.

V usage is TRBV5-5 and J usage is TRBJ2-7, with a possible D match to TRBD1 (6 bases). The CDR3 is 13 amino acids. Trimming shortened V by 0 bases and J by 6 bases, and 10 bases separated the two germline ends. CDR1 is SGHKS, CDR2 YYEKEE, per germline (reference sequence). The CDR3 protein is CASSLVPGVEQYF. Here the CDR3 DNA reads TGTGCCAGCAGCTTGGTTCCAGGGGTCGAGCAGTACTTC.

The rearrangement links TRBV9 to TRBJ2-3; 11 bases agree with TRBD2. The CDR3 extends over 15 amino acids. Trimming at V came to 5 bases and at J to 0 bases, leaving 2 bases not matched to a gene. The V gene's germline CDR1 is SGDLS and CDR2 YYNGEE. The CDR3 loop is CASRRLAGSTDTQYF. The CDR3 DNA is TGTGCCAGCAGACGACTAGCGGGGAGCACAGATACGCAGTATTTT.

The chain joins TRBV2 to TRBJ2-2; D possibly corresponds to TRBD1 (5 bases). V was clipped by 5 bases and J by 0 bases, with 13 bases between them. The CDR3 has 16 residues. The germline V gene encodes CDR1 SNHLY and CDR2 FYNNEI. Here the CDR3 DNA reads TGTGCCAGCAGTTCGCAGGGAATGGCGAACACCGGGGAGCTGTTTTTT. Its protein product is CASSSQGMANTGELFF.

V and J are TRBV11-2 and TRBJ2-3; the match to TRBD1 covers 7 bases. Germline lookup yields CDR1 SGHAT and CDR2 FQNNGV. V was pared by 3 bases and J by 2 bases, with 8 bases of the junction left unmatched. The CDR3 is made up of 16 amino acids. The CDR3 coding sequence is TGTGCCAGCAGCTTTAGGGGGACAGATTCCACAGATACGCAGTATTTT. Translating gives CASSFRGTDSTDTQYF.

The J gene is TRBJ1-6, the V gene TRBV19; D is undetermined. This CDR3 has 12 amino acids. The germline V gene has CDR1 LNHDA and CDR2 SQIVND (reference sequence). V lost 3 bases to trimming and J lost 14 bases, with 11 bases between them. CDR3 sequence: CASSMNGPALHF. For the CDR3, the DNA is TGTGCCAGTAGTATGAATGGACCGGCCCTCCACTTT.

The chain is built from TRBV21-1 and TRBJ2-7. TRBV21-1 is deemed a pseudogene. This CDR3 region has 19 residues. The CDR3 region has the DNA TGTGCCAGCAGCAAAGTTCAGCTGATCGGCCCCCTCAGCTCCTACGAGCAGTACTTC. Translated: CASSKVQLIGPLSSYEQYF.